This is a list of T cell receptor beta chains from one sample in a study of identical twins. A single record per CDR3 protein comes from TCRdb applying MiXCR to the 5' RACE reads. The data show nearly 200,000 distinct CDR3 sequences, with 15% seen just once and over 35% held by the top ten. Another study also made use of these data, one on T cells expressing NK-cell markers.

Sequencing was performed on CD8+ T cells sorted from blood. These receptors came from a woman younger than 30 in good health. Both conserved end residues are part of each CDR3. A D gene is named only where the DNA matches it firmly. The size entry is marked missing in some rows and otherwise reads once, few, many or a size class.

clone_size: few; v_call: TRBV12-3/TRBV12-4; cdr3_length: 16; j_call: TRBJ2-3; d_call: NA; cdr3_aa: CASSSSWDGSTDTQYF; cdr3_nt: TGTGCCAGCAGTTCTAGCTGGGACGGGAGCACAGATACGCAGTATTTT
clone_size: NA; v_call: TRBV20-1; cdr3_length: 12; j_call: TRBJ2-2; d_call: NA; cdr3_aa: CSAPHAGGELFF; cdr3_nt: TGCAGTGCGCCACACGCGGGCGGGGAGCTGTTTTTT
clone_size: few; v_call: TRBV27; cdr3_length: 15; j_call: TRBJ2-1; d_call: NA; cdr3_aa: CASSLSVPYYNEQFF; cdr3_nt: TGTGCCAGCAGTTTGTCAGTGCCCTACTACAATGAGCAGTTCTTC
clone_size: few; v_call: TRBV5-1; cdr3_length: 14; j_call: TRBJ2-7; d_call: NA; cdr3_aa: CASSQASNSYEQYF; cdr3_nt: TGCGCCAGCAGCCAAGCTTCCAACTCCTACGAGCAGTACTTC
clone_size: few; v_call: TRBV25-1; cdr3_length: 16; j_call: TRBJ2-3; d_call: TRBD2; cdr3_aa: CASSVVGRGRNDTQYF; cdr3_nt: TGTGCCAGCAGTGTTGTCGGGAGGGGTAGAAACGATACGCAGTATTTT
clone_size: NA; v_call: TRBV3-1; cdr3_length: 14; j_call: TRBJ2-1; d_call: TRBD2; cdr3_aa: CASSQVGGRDEQFF; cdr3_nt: TGTGCCAGCAGCCAAGTCGGCGGGAGGGATGAGCAGTTCTTC
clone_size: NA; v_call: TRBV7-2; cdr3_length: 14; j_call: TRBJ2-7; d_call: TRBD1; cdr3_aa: CASSLVTGGNEQYF; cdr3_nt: TGTGCCAGCAGCTTAGTAACAGGGGGCAACGAGCAGTACTTC
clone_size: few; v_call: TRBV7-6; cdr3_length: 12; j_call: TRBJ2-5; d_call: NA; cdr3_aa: CASSFSRETQYF; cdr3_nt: TGTGCCAGCAGCTTTTCTCGTGAGACCCAGTACTTC
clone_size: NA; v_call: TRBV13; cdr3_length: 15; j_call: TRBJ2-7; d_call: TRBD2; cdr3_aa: CASTSGAGGYREQYF; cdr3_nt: TGTGCCAGCACCTCGGGGGCGGGAGGGTACCGCGAGCAGTACTTC
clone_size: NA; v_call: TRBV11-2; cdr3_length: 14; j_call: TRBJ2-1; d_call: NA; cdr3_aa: CASSWSRSYNEQFF; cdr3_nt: TGTGCCAGCAGCTGGAGTCGTTCCTACAATGAGCAGTTCTTC
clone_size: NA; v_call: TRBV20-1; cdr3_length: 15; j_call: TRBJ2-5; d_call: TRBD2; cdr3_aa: CSARDLFGGTLAQYF; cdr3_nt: TGCAGTGCTAGAGATCTCTTCGGGGGGACGTTGGCCCAGTACTTC
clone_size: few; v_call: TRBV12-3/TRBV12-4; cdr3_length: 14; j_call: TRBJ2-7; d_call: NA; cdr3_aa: CASSFGVAGYEQYF; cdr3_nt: TGTGCCAGCAGTTTCGGGGTGGCGGGATACGAGCAGTACTTC
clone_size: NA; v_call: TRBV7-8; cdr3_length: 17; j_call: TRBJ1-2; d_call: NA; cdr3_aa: CASSLARKGRINYGYTF; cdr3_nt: TGTGCCAGCAGCTTAGCGAGGAAGGGACGGATTAACTATGGCTACACCTTC